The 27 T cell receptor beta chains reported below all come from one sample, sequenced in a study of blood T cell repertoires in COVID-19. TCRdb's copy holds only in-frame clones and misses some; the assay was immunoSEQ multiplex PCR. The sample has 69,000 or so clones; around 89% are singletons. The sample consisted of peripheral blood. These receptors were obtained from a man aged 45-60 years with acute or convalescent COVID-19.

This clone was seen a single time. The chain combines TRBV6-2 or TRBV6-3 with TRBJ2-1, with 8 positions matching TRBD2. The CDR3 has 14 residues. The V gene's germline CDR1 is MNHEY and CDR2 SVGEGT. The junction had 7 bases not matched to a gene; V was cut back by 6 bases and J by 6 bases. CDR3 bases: TGTGCCAGCAGCCCTACCGGACTAGCCAATGAGCAGTTCTTC. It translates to CASSPTGLANEQFF.

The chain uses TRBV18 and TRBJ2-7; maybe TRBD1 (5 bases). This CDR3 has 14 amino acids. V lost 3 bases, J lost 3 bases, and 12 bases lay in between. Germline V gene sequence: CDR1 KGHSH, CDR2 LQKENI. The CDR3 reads CASSPSGNFYEQYF. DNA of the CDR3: TGTGCCAGCTCACCGTCAGGGAATTTCTACGAGCAGTACTTC.

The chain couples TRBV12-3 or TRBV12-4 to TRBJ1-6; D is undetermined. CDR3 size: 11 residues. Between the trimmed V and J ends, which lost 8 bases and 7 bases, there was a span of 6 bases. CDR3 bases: TGTGCCAGCCGAGAGAATTCACCCCTCCACTTT. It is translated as CASRENSPLHF.

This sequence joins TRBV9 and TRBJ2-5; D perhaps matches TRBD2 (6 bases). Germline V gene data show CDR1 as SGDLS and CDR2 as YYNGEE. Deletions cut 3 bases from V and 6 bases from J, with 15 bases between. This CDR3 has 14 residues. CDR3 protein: CASSGRDSEKTQYF. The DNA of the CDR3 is TGTGCCAGCAGCGGAAGGGACTCTGAAAAGACCCAGTACTTC.

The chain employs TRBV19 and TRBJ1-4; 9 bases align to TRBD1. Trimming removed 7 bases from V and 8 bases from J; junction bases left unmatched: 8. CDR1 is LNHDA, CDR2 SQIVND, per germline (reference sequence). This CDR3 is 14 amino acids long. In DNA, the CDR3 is TGTGCCAGTAAGGCTGGGGACAGGGTCGAAAAACTGTTTTTT. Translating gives CASKAGDRVEKLFF.

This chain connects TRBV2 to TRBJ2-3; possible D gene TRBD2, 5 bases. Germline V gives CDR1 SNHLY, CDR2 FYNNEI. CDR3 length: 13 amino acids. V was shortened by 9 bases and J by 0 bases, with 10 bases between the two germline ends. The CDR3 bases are TGTGCCAGAGTAGCGCCGAGCACAGATACGCAGTATTTT. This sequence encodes CARVAPSTDTQYF.

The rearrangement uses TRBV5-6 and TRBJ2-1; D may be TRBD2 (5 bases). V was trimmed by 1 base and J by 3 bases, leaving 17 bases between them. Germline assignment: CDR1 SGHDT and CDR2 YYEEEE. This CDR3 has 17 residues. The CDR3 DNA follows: TGTGCCAGCAGCTTGTATTTATCAGGACTCGGCTACAATGAGCAGTTCTTC. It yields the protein CASSLYLSGLGYNEQFF.

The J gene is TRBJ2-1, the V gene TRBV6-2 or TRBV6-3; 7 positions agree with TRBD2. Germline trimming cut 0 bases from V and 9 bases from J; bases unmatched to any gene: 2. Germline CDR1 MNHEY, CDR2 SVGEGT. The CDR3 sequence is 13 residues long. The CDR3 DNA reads TGTGCCAGCAGTTACTCGGGCGGGAGTGAGCAGTTCTTC. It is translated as CASSYSGGSEQFF.

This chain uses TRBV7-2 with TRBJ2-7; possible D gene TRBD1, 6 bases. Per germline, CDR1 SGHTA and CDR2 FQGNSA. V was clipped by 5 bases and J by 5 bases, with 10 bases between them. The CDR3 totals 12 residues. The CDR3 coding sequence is TGTGCCAGCAGCCGGACAGCTAACGAGCAGTACTTC. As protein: CASSRTANEQYF.

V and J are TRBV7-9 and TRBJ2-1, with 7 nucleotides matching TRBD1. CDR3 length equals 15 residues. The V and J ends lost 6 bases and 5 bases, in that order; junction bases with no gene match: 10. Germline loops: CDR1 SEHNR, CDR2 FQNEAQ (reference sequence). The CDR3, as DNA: TGTGCCAGCAGATGGGCAGGGGGACCCAACAATGAGCAGTTCTTC. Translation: CASRWAGGPNNEQFF.

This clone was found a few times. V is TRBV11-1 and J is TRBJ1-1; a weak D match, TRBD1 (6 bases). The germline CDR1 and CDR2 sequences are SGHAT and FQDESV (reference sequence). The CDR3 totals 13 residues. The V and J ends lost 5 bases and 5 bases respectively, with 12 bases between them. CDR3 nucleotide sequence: TGTGCCAGCAGCCTACAGGGACCTACTGAAGCTTTCTTT. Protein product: CASSLQGPTEAFF. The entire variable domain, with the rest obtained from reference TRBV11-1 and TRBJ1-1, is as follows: EAEVAQSPRYKITEKSQAVAFWCDPISGHATLYWYRQILGQGPELLVQFQDESVVDDSQLPKDRFSAERLKGVDSTLKIQPAELGDSAMYLCASSLQGPTEAFFGQGTRLTVV.

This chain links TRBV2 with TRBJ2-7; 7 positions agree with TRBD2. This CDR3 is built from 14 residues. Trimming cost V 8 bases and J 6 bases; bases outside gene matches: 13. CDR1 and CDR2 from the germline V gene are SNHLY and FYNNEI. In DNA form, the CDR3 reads TGTGCCAGCCACCTAGCGGACCCCTTTTCCGAGCAGTACTTC. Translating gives CASHLADPFSEQYF.

The CDR3 DNA follows: TGTGCCAGCTCACCTGCGACAGCTTCCTACGAGCAGTACTTC. It translates to CASSPATASYEQYF. V is TRBV18 and J is TRBJ2-7, with D possibly being TRBD1 (5 bases). Trimming took 3 bases from V and 1 from J, leaving 10 bases between them. In germline, CDR1 is KGHSH, CDR2 LQKENI. The CDR3 is made up of 14 amino acids. Based on the CDR3 plus reference TRBV18 and TRBJ2-7, the full variable domain is NAGVMQNPRHLVRRRGQEARLRCSPMKGHSHVYWYRQLPEEGLKFMVYLQKENIIDESGMPKERFSAEFPKEGPSILRIQQVVRGDSAAYFCASSPATASYEQYFGPGTRLTVT.

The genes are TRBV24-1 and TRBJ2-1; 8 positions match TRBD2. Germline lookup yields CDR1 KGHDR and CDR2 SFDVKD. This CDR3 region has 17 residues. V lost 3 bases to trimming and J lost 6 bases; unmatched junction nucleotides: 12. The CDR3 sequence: CATSDPKAGDWGNEQFF. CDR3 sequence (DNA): TGTGCCACCAGTGATCCTAAAGCGGGAGACTGGGGCAATGAGCAGTTCTTC.

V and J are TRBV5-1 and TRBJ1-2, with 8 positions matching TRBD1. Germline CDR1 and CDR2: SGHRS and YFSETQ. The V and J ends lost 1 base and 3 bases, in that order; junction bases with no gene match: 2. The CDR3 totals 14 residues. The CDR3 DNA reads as TGCGCCAGCAGCTTGCCGGGACAGGACTATGGCTACACCTTC. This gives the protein CASSLPGQDYGYTF.

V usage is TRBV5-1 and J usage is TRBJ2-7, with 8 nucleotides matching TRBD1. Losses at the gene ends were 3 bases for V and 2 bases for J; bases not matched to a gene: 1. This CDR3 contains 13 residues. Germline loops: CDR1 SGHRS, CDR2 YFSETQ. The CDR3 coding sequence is TGCGCCAGCAGCTCACAGGGGGCCTACGAGCAGTACTTC. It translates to CASSSQGAYEQYF. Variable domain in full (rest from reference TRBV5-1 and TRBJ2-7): KAGVTQTPRYLIKTRGQQVTLSCSPISGHRSVSWYQQTPGQGLQFLFEYFSETQRNKGNFPGRFSGRQFSNSRSEMNVSTLELGDSALYLCASSSQGAYEQYFGPGTRLTVT.

CDR3 in amino acids: CASSPLSLREGSTDTQYF. The DNA of the CDR3 is TGTGCCAGCTCACCACTGTCTCTGCGGGAGGGCAGCACAGATACGCAGTATTTT. This rearrangement joins TRBV18 to TRBJ2-3; 9 nucleotides align to TRBD2. Per the germline V gene, CDR1 is KGHSH and CDR2 is LQKENI. V lost 1 base and J lost 0; bases outside the gene matches: 8. The CDR3 runs 18 residues.

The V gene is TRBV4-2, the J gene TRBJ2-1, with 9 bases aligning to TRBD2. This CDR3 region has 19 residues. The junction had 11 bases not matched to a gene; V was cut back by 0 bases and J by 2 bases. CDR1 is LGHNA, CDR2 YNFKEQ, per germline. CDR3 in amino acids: CASSQDPRGLAATYNEQFF. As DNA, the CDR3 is TGTGCCAGCAGCCAAGACCCACGGGGACTAGCTGCTACCTACAATGAGCAGTTCTTC.

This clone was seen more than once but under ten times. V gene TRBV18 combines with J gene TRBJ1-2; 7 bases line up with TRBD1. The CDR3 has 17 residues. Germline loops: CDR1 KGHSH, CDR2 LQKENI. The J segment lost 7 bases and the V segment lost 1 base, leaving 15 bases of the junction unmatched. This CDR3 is CASSPLATGFGSAGYTF. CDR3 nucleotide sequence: TGTGCCAGCTCACCACTGGCGACAGGGTTCGGGTCAGCTGGCTACACCTTC.

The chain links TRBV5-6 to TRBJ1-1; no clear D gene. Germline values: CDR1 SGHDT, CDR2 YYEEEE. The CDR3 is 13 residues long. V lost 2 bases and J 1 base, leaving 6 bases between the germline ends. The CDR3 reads CASSFSPNTEAFF. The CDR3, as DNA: TGTGCCAGCAGCTTCTCCCCGAACACTGAAGCTTTCTTT.

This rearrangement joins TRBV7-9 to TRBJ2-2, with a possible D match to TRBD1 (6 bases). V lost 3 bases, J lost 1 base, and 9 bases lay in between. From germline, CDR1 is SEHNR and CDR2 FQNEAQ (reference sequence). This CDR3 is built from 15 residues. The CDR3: CASSLDRQNTGELFF. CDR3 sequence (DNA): TGTGCCAGCAGCTTGGACAGACAGAACACCGGGGAGCTGTTTTTT.

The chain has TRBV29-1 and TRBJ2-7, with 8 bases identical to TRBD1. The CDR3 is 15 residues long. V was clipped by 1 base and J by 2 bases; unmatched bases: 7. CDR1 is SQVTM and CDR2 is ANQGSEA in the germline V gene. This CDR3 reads CSVEGLRTGTYEQYF. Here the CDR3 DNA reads TGCAGCGTTGAAGGTTTAAGGACAGGGACCTACGAGCAGTACTTC.

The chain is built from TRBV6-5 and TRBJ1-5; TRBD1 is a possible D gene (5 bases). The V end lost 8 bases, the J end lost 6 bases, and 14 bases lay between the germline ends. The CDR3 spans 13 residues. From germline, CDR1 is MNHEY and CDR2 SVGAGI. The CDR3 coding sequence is TGTGCCAGCGGGCAGGGCCATGGTCAGCCCCAGCATTTT. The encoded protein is CASGQGHGQPQHF.

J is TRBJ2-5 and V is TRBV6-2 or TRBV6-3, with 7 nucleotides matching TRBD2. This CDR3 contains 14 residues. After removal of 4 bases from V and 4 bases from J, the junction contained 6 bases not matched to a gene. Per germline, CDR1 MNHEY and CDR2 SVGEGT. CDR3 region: CASSLGLVGETQYF. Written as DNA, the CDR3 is TGTGCCAGCAGTTTAGGACTAGTTGGAGAGACCCAGTACTTC.

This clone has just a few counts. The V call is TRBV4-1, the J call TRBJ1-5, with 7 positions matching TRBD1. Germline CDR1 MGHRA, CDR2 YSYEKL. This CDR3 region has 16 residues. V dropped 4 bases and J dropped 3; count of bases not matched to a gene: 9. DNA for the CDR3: TGCGCCAGCAGCCCAATGACGGGACAGAACAATCAGCCCCAGCATTTT. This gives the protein CASSPMTGQNNQPQHF.

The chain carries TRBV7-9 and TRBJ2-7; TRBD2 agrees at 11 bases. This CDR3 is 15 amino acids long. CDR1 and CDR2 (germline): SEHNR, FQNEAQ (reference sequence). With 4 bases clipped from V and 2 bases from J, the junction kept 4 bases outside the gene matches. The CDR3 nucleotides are TGTGCCAGCAGCTCCGCACTAGCGGGGGCCTACGAGCAGTACTTC. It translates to CASSSALAGAYEQYF.

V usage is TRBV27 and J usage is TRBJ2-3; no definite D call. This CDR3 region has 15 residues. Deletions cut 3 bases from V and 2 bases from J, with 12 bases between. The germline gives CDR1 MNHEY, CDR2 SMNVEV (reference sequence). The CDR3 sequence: CASSFPPSPTDTQYF. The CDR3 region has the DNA TGTGCCAGCAGTTTCCCTCCCTCCCCCACAGATACGCAGTATTTT.